Included here is one TCR beta chain sequence, with context. This entry comes from a study of CD8 T cells in ankylosing spondylitis. One entry per CDR3 protein, called by TCRdb with MiXCR from the 5' RACE reads. The repertoire has 200,000 to 300,000 distinct CDR3 sequences, 20% to 30% of them found once; the top ten carry 0.6% to 0.75%. V shed 5 bases, J shed 1 base, and the junction held 11 bases outside the gene matches. The CDR3 is made up of 17 amino acids. CDR1 and CDR2 (germline): DFQATT, SNEGSKA (reference sequence). The sequencing input was blood, either unsorted or a sorted T cell fraction (not recorded which). This chain uses TRBV20-1 with TRBJ2-3; 11 bases fit TRBD2. This receptor was taken from a male donor with ankylosing spondylitis or in good health (not recorded which). CDR3 coding DNA: TGCAGTGCTCCACTAGCGGGGGCCAAGAAACGCACAGATACGCAGTATTTT. Translated, it gives CSAPLAGAKKRTDTQYF.